The sample holds a few counts of the clone carrying this T cell receptor (beta chain). The sample belongs to a study of T-cell reconstitution after alpha-beta-depleted transplantation in children. It was with unique molecular identifiers that the TCRbeta library was prepared. Each CDR3 protein gets one entry after TCRdb re-called the PCR reads with MiXCR. The sample has a few hundred thousand distinct CDR3 sequences; approximately 13% are singletons. The specimen was PBMCs, mostly from graft donor cells, collected 360 days after TCRalphabeta/CD19-depleted stem cell transplant. The TCR originated in a male patient younger than 18 who had a stem cell transplant for acute myeloid leukemia, so the T cells may come from the graft donor.

The CDR3: CSVGGAPYEQYF. The DNA for the CDR3 is TGCAGCGTTGGCGGGGCCCCCTACGAGCAGTACTTC. The J gene is TRBJ2-7, the V gene TRBV29-1; a weak D match, TRBD2 (6 bases). This CDR3 contains 12 residues. The V end was cut by 4 bases, the J end by 2 bases, with 9 bases between. Per the germline V gene, CDR1 is SQVTM and CDR2 is ANQGSEA.